The T cell receptor (beta chain) described here comes from a study of T cell responses to AZD1222 COVID-19 vaccine (dated by TCRdb to the early 2020s). Looking at the study overall: Because spike-specific TCR depth and breadth did not differ between the two schedules, AZD1222 recipients who got a second dose at roughly 4 weeks were pooled with those who got a second dose at roughly 12 weeks. TCR sequencing was performed for 230 to 250 trial participants, of whom around 200 were given two doses of AZD1222 and some 25 were given two doses of MenACWY control vaccine. Enrollment into the trials was organized by age into subgroups of 18-55, 56-69 and 70-plus years, and those subgroups contained roughly 140, 27 and 60 TCR-sequenced participants, respectively. Points the paper makes about the study in general: The 56-69-year group was small, and its depth increase did not reach significance, likely because of low power. Only a handful of AZD1222 recipients were SARS-CoV-2 seropositive at baseline, limiting conclusions about previously exposed vaccinees. No day 14 peak-response samples were available, so repertoires were characterized only after the peak T cell response. CD4 TCRs associated with the vaccine covered the entire spike protein, and the dominant responses were in regions 160-218 and 743-854. Participants were mostly white British and included more females than males, and it was suggested by the authors that clonal diversity may have been underestimated. Epitopes outside the regions mutated in the B.1.351 and B.1.1.7 variants were reportedly recognized by nearly half of the unique spike-specific TCRs. After two AZD1222 doses, both the breadth and the depth of spike-specific TCRs were significantly higher than at day 0 and than in MenACWY recipients.

In the case of this clone: Its antigen remains undetermined. No clone much larger than this one lies a single base away; base qualities are absent.

The CDR3 regions of human TCRbeta chains were analyzed by immunosequencing. Under the source paper's analysis protocol: Repertoire TCRs were checked for matches against a reference library of SARS-CoV-2-specific TCRs that had been generated using the MIRA antigen-specificity platform. Breadth was defined as the fraction of unique TCRs that were SARS-CoV-2-associated. Depth was defined as the fraction of total T cells that were SARS-CoV-2-associated. Using the MIRA data, every spike-specific TCR was mapped to the spike region that the TCR reacted to and assigned to either a CD4 or a CD8 class. Log10-transformed breadth and depth values were compared by one-way ANOVA with Sidak's multiple comparisons tests. TCRdb retrieved this table from immuneACCESS and kept in-frame rearrangements only. Not all clones are present; in checked studies, unresolved V genes account for under half, and no reason is known for the remainder. The V and J calls and clone size were taken over from that table, and D and trimming were inferred from the DNA. The sample profile shows 120,000 to 150,000 clones; about 91% of them were found once. Of the sample, over 12% falls within the top ten clones.

What the time point label conveys for this sample: baseline before first vaccination. Vaccinee samples were obtained from the UK trials COV001 and COV002, which included a single-blind randomized controlled phase 2/3 trial of AZD1222 (ChAdOx1 nCoV-19) in healthy adults. For TCRbeta chain sequencing, PBMC samples were collected from trial participants at day 0 and at day 28 after the second dose. The germline V gene encodes CDR1 MDHEN and CDR2 SYDVKM. Trimming removed 5 bases from V and 11 bases from J, leaving 19 bases between the germline ends. The CDR3 spans 15 residues, from the cysteine through the phenylalanine. Just CDR3 DNA is preserved here, 45 bases in frame from base 1.

The receptor's source is an adult in good health. The chain joins TRBV28 to TRBJ1-6; no D segment can be confidently identified. Sequencing used peripheral blood, obtained on day 0 of AZD1222 vaccination. The nucleotide sequence reads as follows: TGTGCCAGCAGTACAGAAGGCACCGGGATTACACCCCTCCACTTT. It codes for CASSTEGTGITPLHF. With the rest looked up from the reference TRBV28 and TRBJ1-6 genes rather than sequenced, the full variable domain is DVKVTQSSRYLVKRTGEKVFLECVQDMDHENMFWYRQDPGLGLRLIYFSYDVKMKEKGDIPEGYSVSREKKERFSLILESASTNQTSMYLCASSTEGTGITPLHFGNGTRLTVT.